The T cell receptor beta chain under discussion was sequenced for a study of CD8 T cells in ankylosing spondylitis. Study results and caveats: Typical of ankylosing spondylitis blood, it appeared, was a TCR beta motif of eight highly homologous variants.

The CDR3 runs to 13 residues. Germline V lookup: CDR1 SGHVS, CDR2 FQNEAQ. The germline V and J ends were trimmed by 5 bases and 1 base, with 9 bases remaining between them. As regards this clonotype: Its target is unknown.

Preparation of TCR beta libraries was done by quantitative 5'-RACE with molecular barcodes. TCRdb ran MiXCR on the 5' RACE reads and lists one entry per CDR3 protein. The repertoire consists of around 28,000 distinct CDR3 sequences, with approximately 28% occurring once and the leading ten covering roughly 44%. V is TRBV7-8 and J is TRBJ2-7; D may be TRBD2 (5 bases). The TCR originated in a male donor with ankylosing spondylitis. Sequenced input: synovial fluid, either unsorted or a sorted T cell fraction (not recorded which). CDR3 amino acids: CASSQGLSYEQYF. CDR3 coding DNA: TGTGCCAGCAGCCAAGGACTTTCCTACGAGCAGTACTTC. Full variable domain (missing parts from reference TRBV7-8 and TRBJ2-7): GAGVSQSPRYKVAKRGQDVALRCDPISGHVSLFWYQQALGQGPEFLTYFQNEAQLDKSGLPSDRFFAERPEGSVSTLKIQRTQQEDSAVYLCASSQGLSYEQYFGPGTRLTVT.